Below, 19 T cell receptor beta chains from the same sample are listed, as sequenced in a study of T cells in Graves' hyperthyroidism and ophthalmopathy. Amplified TCR beta CDR3 regions came from RNA transcripts. Using the HTBI primer set, a first-round RT-PCR was run on the TCR CDR3. A single record per CDR3 protein comes from TCRdb applying MiXCR to the multiplex PCR reads. The profile shows some 770,000 distinct CDR3 sequences, over 15% of them singletons. Sequenced sample: blood. The source of these receptors is a man in his late teens or twenties with Graves' hyperthyroidism.

The V call is TRBV5-1, the J call TRBJ2-2, with D uncertain. The CDR3 totals 14 residues. The V gene's germline CDR1 is SGHRS and CDR2 YFSETQ. Trimming pared 5 bases from V and 0 bases from J, leaving 8 bases between. CDR3 bases: TGCGCCAGCAGTCCCGGGTCGAACACCGGGGAGCTGTTTTTT. Translation gives CASSPGSNTGELFF.

This clonotype was recorded many times. V is TRBV11-2 and J is TRBJ2-7; D uncertain. This CDR3 has 14 residues. V was shortened by 4 bases and J by 0 bases, with 10 bases between the two germline ends. Germline CDR1 SGHAT, CDR2 FQNNGV. The CDR3 DNA reads as TGTGCCAGCAGCTCCGGCCCAAGCTCCTACGAGCAGTACTTC. It translates to CASSSGPSSYEQYF.

This clonotype occurred many times. J is TRBJ1-6 and V is TRBV7-2, with 9 bases fitting TRBD1. V lost 5 bases to trimming and J lost 5 bases; unmatched junction nucleotides: 4. The CDR3 covers 15 residues. CDR1 is SGHTA and CDR2 is FQGNSA in the germline V gene. CDR3 region: CASSLQGAHNSPLHF. Written as DNA, the CDR3 is TGTGCCAGCAGCCTACAGGGGGCTCATAATTCACCCCTCCACTTT.

The chain combines TRBV4-1 with TRBJ2-4; the match to TRBD1 covers 10 bases. CDR1 is MGHRA, CDR2 YSYEKL, per germline. The CDR3 contains 16 residues. V shed 1 base and J 1 base; nucleotides not matched to a gene: 1. The DNA of the CDR3 is TGCGCCAGCAGCCAAGGGGGACAGGGGGCCAAAAACATTCAGTACTTC. Translation: CASSQGGQGAKNIQYF.

This clonotype was picked up many times. The chain carries TRBV28 and TRBJ2-5; 8 bases map to TRBD1. Germline CDR1 MDHEN, CDR2 SYDVKM. Trimming cost V 6 bases and J 0 bases; bases outside gene matches: 0. This CDR3 has 13 residues. The CDR3 DNA sequence: TGTGCCAGCAGGGGACAGGACCAAGAGACCCAGTACTTC. Encoded protein: CASRGQDQETQYF.

This clonotype was found a few times. This rearrangement joins TRBV12-5 to TRBJ2-2; D remains ambiguous. There are 15 residues in the CDR3. V lost 1 base to trimming and J lost 2 bases, with 8 bases between them. Germline CDR1 LGHNT, CDR2 FRNRAP. The CDR3: CASGLAIGNTGELFF. The CDR3 DNA reads as TGTGCTAGTGGTTTGGCAATAGGAAACACCGGGGAGCTGTTTTTT.

This chain uses TRBV9 with TRBJ2-1; TRBD1 might be the D (6 bases). This CDR3 has 14 residues. Per germline, CDR1 SGDLS and CDR2 YYNGEE. The V end lost 6 bases, the J end lost 4 bases, and 14 bases lay between the germline ends. CDR3 sequence: CASNLGQIYNEQFF. DNA of the CDR3: TGTGCCAGCAACCTCGGACAGATTTACAATGAGCAGTTCTTC.

This clonotype was detected once. The chain joins TRBV11-1 to TRBJ2-6; tentatively, D is TRBD2 (6 bases). In germline, CDR1 is SGHAT, CDR2 FQDESV (reference sequence). The V end was cut by 0 bases, the J end by 0 bases, with 15 bases between. This CDR3 is 19 amino acids long. In nucleotides, the CDR3 is TGTGCCAGCAGCTTAGCGCTACTAGCAGAAGGCTCTGGGGCCAACGTCCTGACTTTC. It translates to CASSLALLAEGSGANVLTF.

This clonotype occurred many times. V gene TRBV6-1 combines with J gene TRBJ1-2; D is undetermined. The V end was cut by 8 bases, the J end by 2 bases, with 12 bases between. This CDR3 comprises 13 residues. Germline-derived CDR1 and CDR2 are MNHNS and SASEGT. CDR3 loop: CASFKSGNYGYTF. The CDR3 nucleotides are TGTGCCAGCTTTAAATCGGGGAACTATGGCTACACCTTC.

This sequence joins TRBV30 and TRBJ1-1; the D gene is possibly TRBD1 (5 bases). The CDR3 spans 16 residues. Per germline, CDR1 GTSNPN and CDR2 SVGIG (reference sequence). Trimming removed 1 base at V and 9 bases at J, with 24 bases between. CDR3 bases: TGTGCCTGGAGTGCCGCCCTCGGGACCCCGCCGCCCCAAGCTTTCTTT. Translation: CAWSAALGTPPPQAFF.

This clonotype was observed a few times. J is TRBJ1-2 and V is TRBV2; D unclear. Trimming shortened V by 2 bases and J by 4 bases, and 11 bases separated the two germline ends. The length of the CDR3 is 14 residues. Germline loops: CDR1 SNHLY, CDR2 FYNNEI. CDR3 sequence: CASSESGLSYGYTF. CDR3 DNA sequence: TGTGCCAGCAGTGAATCCGGACTGAGCTATGGCTACACCTTC. Complete variable domain (other parts from reference TRBV2 and TRBJ1-2): EPEVTQTPSHQVTQMGQEVILRCVPISNHLYFYWYRQILGQKVEFLVSFYNNEISEKSEIFDDQFSVERPDGSNFTLKIRSTKLEDSAMYFCASSESGLSYGYTFGSGTRLTVV.

This clonotype has more than one count but fewer than ten. This chain connects TRBV7-9 to TRBJ2-7; D is ambiguous. The CDR3 is made up of 14 amino acids. V was trimmed by 4 bases and J by 2 bases, leaving 12 bases between them. Germline values: CDR1 SEHNR, CDR2 FQNEAQ (reference sequence). For the CDR3, the DNA is TGTGCCAGCAGCTCGCCCCCAGTTACCTACGAGCAGTACTTC. Translation gives CASSSPPVTYEQYF.

Regarding this clonotype: This could be a read error, since a much larger clone is one nucleotide away. The chain joins TRBV28 to TRBJ2-2; D tentatively fits TRBD1 or TRBD2 (6 bases each). There are 14 residues in the CDR3. Looked up from germline, CDR1 is MDHEN and CDR2 is SYDVKM. The DNA for the CDR3 is TGTGCCAGCAGTTTACCTGGGACACCCGGCGGGGCTTTATTT. This codes for CASSLPGTPGGALF.

The genes are TRBV13 and TRBJ2-1; 8 bases map to TRBD2. The V gene end was trimmed by 0 bases and the J gene end by 9 bases; junction bases not matched to a gene: 7. Germline CDR1 reads PRHDT; CDR2 reads FYEKMQ (reference sequence). The CDR3 loop spans 15 amino acids. CDR3 region: CASSLGGRASAEQFF. The DNA for the CDR3 is TGTGCCAGCAGCTTAGGCGGGAGGGCGTCTGCTGAGCAGTTCTTC.

This clonotype came up many times. This rearrangement joins TRBV7-3 to TRBJ2-5, with D maybe TRBD1 (6 bases). The CDR3 is made up of 14 amino acids. Trimming took off 5 bases at V and 5 bases at J, with 15 bases between the two ends. Germline values: CDR1 SGHTA, CDR2 FQGTGA. CDR3 sequence: CASSPGQWGETQYF. The CDR3 coding sequence is TGTGCCAGCAGCCCGGGACAATGGGGGGAGACCCAGTACTTC.

Ten or more counts support this clonotype. The V call is TRBV6-1, the J call TRBJ2-1; D gene ambiguous. Trimming removed 1 base at V and 9 bases at J, with 16 bases between. CDR1 and CDR2 (germline): MNHNS, SASEGT. The length of the CDR3 is 15 residues. This chain's CDR3 is CASSEGSTEWGEQFF. The CDR3 nucleotides read TGTGCCAGCAGTGAAGGCTCGACCGAATGGGGTGAGCAGTTCTTC.

This rearrangement joins TRBV27 to TRBJ1-6, with a tentative D call TRBD1 (5 bases). In germline, CDR1 is MNHEY, CDR2 SMNVEV (reference sequence). The CDR3 is 10 residues long. The V gene lost 8 bases and the J gene lost 9 bases, with 5 bases spanning the gap. CDR3 amino acids: CASGGSPLHF. In nucleotides, the CDR3 is TGTGCCAGCGGGGGTTCACCCCTCCACTTT.

This clonotype was detected many times. V gene TRBV20-1 combines with J gene TRBJ2-1; 7 nucleotides line up with TRBD2. The CDR3 is 14 residues long. Germline V CDR1 and CDR2: DFQATT, SNEGSKA (reference sequence). The ends lost 3 bases at V and 3 bases at J; junction bases unmatched: 5. The CDR3 DNA reads TGCAGTGCTAGTCGACTAGCAGTCTACAATGAGCAGTTCTTC. Translation gives CSASRLAVYNEQFF.

The rearrangement links TRBV29-1 to TRBJ1-2; TRBD1 is a possible D gene (5 bases). The CDR3 is 13 amino acids. Germline V gene data show CDR1 as SQVTM and CDR2 as ANQGSEA. V was shortened by 2 bases and J by 6 bases, with 13 bases between the two germline ends. The CDR3 nucleotides are TGCAGCGTTGAATCGGGGGGAGGGGATGGCTACACCTTC. Its protein is CSVESGGGDGYTF. Looking up the rest from reference TRBV29-1 and TRBJ1-2 gives the full variable domain: SAVISQKPSRDICQRGTSLTIQCQVDSQVTMMFWYRQQPGQSLTLIATANQGSEATYESGFVIDKFPISRPNLTFSTLTVSNMSPEDSSIYLCSVESGGGDGYTFGSGTRLTVV.